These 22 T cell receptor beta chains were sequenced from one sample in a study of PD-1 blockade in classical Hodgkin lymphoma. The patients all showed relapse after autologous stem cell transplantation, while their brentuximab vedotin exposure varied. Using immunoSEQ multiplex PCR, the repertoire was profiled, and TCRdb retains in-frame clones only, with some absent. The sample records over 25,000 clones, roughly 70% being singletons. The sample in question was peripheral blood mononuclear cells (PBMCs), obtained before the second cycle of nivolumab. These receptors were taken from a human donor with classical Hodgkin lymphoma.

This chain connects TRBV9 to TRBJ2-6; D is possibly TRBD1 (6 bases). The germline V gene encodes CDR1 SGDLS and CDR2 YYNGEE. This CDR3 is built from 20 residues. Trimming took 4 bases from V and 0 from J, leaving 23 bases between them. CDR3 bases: TGTGCCAGCAGCCCCCCTACAGGGAACCCTTCTCTCTCTGGGGCCAACGTCCTGACTTTC. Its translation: CASSPPTGNPSLSGANVLTF.

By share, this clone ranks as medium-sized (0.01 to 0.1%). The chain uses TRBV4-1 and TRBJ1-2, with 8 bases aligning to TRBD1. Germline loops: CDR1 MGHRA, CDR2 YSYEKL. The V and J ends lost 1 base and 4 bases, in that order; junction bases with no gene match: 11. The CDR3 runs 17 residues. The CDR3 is CASSQGWGTGGRYGYTF. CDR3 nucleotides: TGCGCCAGCAGCCAAGGGTGGGGGACAGGTGGGCGCTATGGCTACACCTTC.

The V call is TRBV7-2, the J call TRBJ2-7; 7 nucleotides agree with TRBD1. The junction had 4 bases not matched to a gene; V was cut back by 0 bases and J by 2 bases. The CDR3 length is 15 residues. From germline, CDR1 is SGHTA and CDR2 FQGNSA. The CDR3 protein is CASSLAPQGAYEQYF. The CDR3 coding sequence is TGTGCCAGCAGCTTAGCCCCCCAGGGGGCCTACGAGCAGTACTTC.

The CDR3 bases are TGTGCCAGCAGTGAATTTCTTTCACTTGGAGATGAAAAACTGTTTTTT. It codes for CASSEFLSLGDEKLFF. This rearrangement joins TRBV2 to TRBJ1-4; no firm D call. The CDR3 has 16 residues. Trimming cost V 2 bases and J 6 bases, with 16 bases left between them. Germline-derived CDR1 and CDR2 are SNHLY and FYNNEI.

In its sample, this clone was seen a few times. The chain's CDR3 is CASTIRTGADTQYF. DNA of the CDR3: TGTGCCAGCACCATCCGGACAGGGGCAGATACGCAGTATTTT. The chain employs TRBV7-2 and TRBJ2-3; 9 nucleotides align to TRBD1. CDR3 length: 14 residues. Per the germline V gene, CDR1 is SGHTA and CDR2 is FQGNSA. With V trimmed by 7 bases and J by 4 bases, 6 bases remained unmatched.

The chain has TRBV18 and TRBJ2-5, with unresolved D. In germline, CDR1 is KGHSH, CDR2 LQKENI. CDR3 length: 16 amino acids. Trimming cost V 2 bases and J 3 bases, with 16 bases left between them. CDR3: CASSPGFRQYEETQYF. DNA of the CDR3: TGTGCCAGCTCACCAGGGTTTAGGCAGTATGAAGAGACCCAGTACTTC.

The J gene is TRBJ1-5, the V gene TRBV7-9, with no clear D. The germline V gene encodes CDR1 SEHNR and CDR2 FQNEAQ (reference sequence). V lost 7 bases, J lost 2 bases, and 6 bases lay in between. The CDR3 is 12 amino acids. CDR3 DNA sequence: TGTGCCAGCAATTACGGCAATCAGCCCCAGCATTTT. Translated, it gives CASNYGNQPQHF.

The CDR3 protein is CASSPTSGGPDTQYF. The CDR3 region has the DNA TGTGCCAGCAGCCCGACTAGCGGGGGCCCGGATACGCAGTATTTT. This chain links TRBV5-4 with TRBJ2-3; TRBD2 matches 12 bases. V was pared by 4 bases and J by 6 bases, with 6 bases of the junction left unmatched. The CDR3 has 15 amino acids. The germline V gene has CDR1 SGHNT and CDR2 YYREEE (reference sequence).

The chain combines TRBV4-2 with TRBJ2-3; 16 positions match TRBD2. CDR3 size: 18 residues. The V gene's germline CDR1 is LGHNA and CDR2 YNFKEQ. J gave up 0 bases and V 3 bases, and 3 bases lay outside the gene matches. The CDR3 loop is CASSQGLAGGPSTDTQYF. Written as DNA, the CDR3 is TGTGCCAGCAGCCAGGGACTAGCGGGGGGGCCGAGCACAGATACGCAGTATTTT.

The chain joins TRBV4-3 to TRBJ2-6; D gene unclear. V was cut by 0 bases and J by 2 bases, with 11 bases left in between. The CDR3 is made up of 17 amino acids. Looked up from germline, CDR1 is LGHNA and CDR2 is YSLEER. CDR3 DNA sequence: TGCGCCAGCAGCCAAGATGTCGGTCGGCCTGGGGCCAACGTCCTGACTTTC. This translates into CASSQDVGRPGANVLTF.

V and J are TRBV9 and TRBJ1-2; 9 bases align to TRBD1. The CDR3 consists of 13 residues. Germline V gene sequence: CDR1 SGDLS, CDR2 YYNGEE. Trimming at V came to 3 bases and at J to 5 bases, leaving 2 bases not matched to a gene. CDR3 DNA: TGTGCCAGCAGCGGCGGGACAGGGTATGGCTACACCTTC. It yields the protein CASSGGTGYGYTF. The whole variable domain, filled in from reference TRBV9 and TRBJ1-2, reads DSGVTQTPKHLITATGQRVTLRCSPRSGDLSVYWYQQSLDQGLQFLIQYYNGEERAKGNILERFSAQQFPDLHSELNLSSLELGDSALYFCASSGGTGYGYTFGSGTRLTVV.

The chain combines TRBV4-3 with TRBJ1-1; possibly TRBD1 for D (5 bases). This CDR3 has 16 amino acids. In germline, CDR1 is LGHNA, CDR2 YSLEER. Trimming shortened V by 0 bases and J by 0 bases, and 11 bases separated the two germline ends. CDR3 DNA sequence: TGCGCCAGCAGCCAAGATGAGAGGGGACTGAACACTGAAGCTTTCTTT. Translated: CASSQDERGLNTEAFF.

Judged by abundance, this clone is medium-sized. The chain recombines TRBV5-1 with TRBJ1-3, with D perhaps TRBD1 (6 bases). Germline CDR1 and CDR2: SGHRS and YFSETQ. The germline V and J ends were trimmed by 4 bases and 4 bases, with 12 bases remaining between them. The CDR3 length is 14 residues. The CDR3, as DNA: TGCGCCAGCAGCGCCGGGACACAAGGAAACACCATATATTTT. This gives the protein CASSAGTQGNTIYF. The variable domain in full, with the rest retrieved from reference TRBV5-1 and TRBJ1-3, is KAGVTQTPRYLIKTRGQQVTLSCSPISGHRSVSWYQQTPGQGLQFLFEYFSETQRNKGNFPGRFSGRQFSNSRSEMNVSTLELGDSALYLCASSAGTQGNTIYFGEGSWLTVV.

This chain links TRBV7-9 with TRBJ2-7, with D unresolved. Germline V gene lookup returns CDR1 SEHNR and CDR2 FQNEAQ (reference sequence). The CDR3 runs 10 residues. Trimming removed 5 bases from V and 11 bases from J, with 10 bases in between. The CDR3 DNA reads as TGTGCCAGCAGCCCACCTACTAAGTACGTC. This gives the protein CASSPPTKYV.

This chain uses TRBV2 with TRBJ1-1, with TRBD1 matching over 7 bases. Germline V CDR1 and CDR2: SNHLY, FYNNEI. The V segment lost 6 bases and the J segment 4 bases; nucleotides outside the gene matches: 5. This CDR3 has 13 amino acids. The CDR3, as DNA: TGTGCCAGCAGGCCGACAGGGACCACTGAAGCTTTCTTT. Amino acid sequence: CASRPTGTTEAFF.

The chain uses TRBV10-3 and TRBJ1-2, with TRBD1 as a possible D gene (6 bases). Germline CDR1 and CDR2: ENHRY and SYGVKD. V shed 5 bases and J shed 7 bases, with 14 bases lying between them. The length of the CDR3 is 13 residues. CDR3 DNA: TGTGCCATCAGTAAGGACAGTGGAGCTGGCTACACCTTC. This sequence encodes CAISKDSGAGYTF.

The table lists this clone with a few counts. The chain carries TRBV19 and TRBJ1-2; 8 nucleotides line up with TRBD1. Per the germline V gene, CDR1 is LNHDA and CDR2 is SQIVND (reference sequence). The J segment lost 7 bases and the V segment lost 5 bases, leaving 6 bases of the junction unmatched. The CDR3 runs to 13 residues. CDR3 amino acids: CASSPDRVGGYTF. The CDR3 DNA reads TGTGCCAGTAGTCCGGACAGGGTAGGTGGCTACACCTTC.

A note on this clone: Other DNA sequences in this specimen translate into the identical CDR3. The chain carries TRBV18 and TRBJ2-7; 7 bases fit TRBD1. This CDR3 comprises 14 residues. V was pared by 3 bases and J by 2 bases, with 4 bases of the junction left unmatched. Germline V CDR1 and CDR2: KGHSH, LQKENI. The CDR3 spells CASSPRQGTYEQYV. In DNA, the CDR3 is TGTGCCAGCTCACCGAGACAGGGCACCTACGAGCAGTACGTC.

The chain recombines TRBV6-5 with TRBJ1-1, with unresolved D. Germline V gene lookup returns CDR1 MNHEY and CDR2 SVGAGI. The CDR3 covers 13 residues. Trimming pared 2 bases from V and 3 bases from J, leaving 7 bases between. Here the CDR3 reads CASSYNRDTEAFF. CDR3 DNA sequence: TGTGCCAGCAGTTACAACAGAGACACTGAAGCTTTCTTT.

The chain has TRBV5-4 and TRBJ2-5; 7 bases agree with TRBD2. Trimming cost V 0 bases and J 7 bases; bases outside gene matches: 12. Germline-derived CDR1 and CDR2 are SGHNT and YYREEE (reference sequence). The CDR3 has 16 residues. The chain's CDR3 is CASSLVGTTPGGTQYF. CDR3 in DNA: TGTGCCAGCAGCTTGGTGGGGACTACCCCCGGAGGGACCCAGTACTTC.

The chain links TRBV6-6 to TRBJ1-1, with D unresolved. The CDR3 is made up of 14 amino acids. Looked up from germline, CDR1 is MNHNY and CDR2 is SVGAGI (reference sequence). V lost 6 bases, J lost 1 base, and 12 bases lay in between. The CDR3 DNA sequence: TGTGCCAGCAGATCGGCAGAACGGAACACTGAAGCTTTCTTT. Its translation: CASRSAERNTEAFF.

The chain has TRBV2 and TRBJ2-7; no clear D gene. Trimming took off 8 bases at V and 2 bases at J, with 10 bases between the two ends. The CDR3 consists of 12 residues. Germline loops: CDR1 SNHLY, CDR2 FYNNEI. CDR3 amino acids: CASAQQAYEQYF. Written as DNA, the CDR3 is TGTGCCAGCGCCCAGCAGGCCTACGAGCAGTACTTC.